The rows below give T cell receptor beta chains drawn from one sample of a study of coeliac disease. Sequenced by immunoSEQ multiplex PCR; TCRdb stores in-frame clones only, minus some. The table has about 650 clones, approximately 67% seen once; the top ten hold 9.5% to 15%. The sequencing sample was made of intraepithelial lymphocytes from the gut. The source of these receptors is a woman in her 30s with active celiac disease. The CDR3 runs from the conserved cysteine through the conserved F or W. The D gene is left open where the match is weak. Size values are once, few and many counts, or a class for expanded clones, and some rows have none.

D,V,J,size,CDR3,DNA
.,TRBV7-2,TRBJ2-6,.,CASSQRTETTSRANVLTF,TGTGCCAGCAGCCAGAGAACAGAGACGACAAGTCGGGCCAACGTCCTGACTTTC
TRBD1,TRBV2,TRBJ1-2,.,CASRLPGQGVSGYGYTF,TGTGCCAGCAGATTACCGGGACAGGGGGTTTCGGGCTATGGCTACACCTTC
.,TRBV11-3,TRBJ1-2,.,CASSPRGGSRNYGYTF,TGTGCCAGCAGCCCGAGGGGGGGATCACGTAACTATGGCTACACCTTC
.,TRBV6-5,TRBJ1-1,.,CASSYSGTMNTEAFF,TGTGCCAGCAGTTATTCTGGGACAATGAACACTGAAGCTTTCTTT
.,TRBV14,TRBJ1-2,.,CASSQGGYHGYTF,TGTGCCAGCAGCCAAGGCGGGTACCATGGCTACACCTTC
TRBD2,TRBV5-1,TRBJ2-5,.,CASSLYSSGRVETQYF,TGCGCCAGCAGCTTGTATTCTAGCGGGAGGGTAGAGACCCAGTACTTC
TRBD1,TRBV4-2,TRBJ2-7,few,CASSLRTGPYEQYF,TGTGCCAGCAGCCTAAGGACAGGGCCCTACGAGCAGTACTTC
TRBD1,TRBV7-6,TRBJ1-4,.,CASSPQTGTSTNEKLFF,TGTGCCAGCAGCCCGCAGACAGGGACTTCAACTAATGAAAAACTGTTTTTT
.,TRBV11-3,TRBJ2-2,.,CASSFEWGGRTGELFF,TGTGCCAGCAGCTTTGAGTGGGGGGGCCGCACCGGGGAGCTGTTTTTT
TRBD2,TRBV6-6,TRBJ2-3,.,CASSYWGLAARDTQYF,TGTGCCAGCAGTTACTGGGGACTAGCGGCTCGAGATACGCAGTATTTT
.,TRBV21-1,TRBJ2-7,.,CASRCPILHVLDEQYF,TGTGCCAGCAGATGTCCTATACTACACGTGTTAGACGAGCAGTACTTC
TRBD2,TRBV18,TRBJ2-5,.,CASSPVSGGHIPYQETQYF,TGTGCCAGCTCACCCGTTAGCGGGGGCCACATCCCATACCAAGAGACCCAGTACTTC
TRBD2,TRBV7-9,TRBJ2-7,.,CASSLVLRESRLDEQYF,TGTGCCAGCAGCTTAGTGTTGCGGGAGAGTCGGCTGGACGAGCAGTACTTC
.,TRBV11-3,TRBJ2-7,few,CASSLGGRGYEQYF,TGTGCCAGCAGCTTAGGTGGCAGAGGCTACGAGCAGTACTTC
.,TRBV7-8,TRBJ2-5,.,CASSFFETQYF,TGTGCCAGCAGCTTCTTTGAGACCCAGTACTTC
TRBD2,TRBV28,TRBJ2-7,.,CASSFAGAYEQYF,TGTGCCAGCAGTTTCGCGGGAGCCTACGAGCAGTACTTC
TRBD1,TRBV7-9,TRBJ1-3,.,CASSLQGRGNTIYF,TGTGCCAGCAGTTTACAGGGGAGGGGAAACACCATATACTTT
.,TRBV19,TRBJ1-1,.,CASSADREEGTEAFF,TGTGCCAGTAGTGCCGACAGAGAGGAGGGCACTGAAGCTTTCTTT
.,TRBV5-1,TRBJ2-7,few,CASGNRSTYEQYF,TGCGCCAGCGGAAACAGGTCCACCTACGAGCAGTACTTC
TRBD1,TRBV4-2,TRBJ1-1,.,CASSHLDRDDVRAFF,TGTGCCAGCAGCCACCTCGACAGGGATGACGTCAGAGCTTTCTTT
TRBD1,TRBV9,TRBJ1-4,.,CASSLRTGEWEKLFF,TGTGCCAGCAGCCTTAGGACAGGGGAGTGGGAAAAACTGTTTTTT
.,TRBV11-2,TRBJ2-7,.,CASTLGGGQAYEQYF,TGTGCCAGCACCTTGGGGGGGGGCCAGGCCTACGAGCAGTACTTC
TRBD1,TRBV5-6,TRBJ2-7,.,CASPPGGGQGYEQYF,TGTGCCAGCCCCCCGGGTGGAGGACAGGGCTACGAGCAGTACTTC
.,TRBV28,TRBJ1-6,.,CASSLDGVRGLSSYNSPLHF,TGTGCCAGCAGTTTGGACGGGGTGCGAGGATTGAGCTCCTATAATTCACCCCTCCACTTT
.,TRBV5-1,TRBJ1-2,once,CASSFRVQDGYTF,TGCGCCAGCAGCTTCAGGGTACAAGATGGCTACACCTTC
TRBD2,TRBV19,TRBJ2-1,few,CASSIGGERGADGGNEQFF,TGTGCCAGTAGTATAGGGGGGGAGCGGGGGGCGGACGGGGGCAATGAGCAGTTCTTC
TRBD1,TRBV2,TRBJ1-5,few,CASSEGDRANQPQHF,TGTGCCAGCAGTGAGGGGGACAGGGCGAATCAGCCCCAGCATTTT
.,TRBV28,TRBJ1-5,.,CASSFSAGRDQPQHF,TGTGCCAGCAGTTTTTCTGCAGGGAGGGATCAGCCCCAGCATTTT
.,TRBV7-9,TRBJ1-4,.,CASSSFRDRRILEKLFF,TGTGCCAGCAGCTCTTTCAGAGATCGGCGGATACTTGAAAAACTGTTTTTT
.,TRBV10-3,TRBJ1-5,once,CAISDHRFSNQPQHF,TGTGCCATCAGTGACCACAGATTTAGCAATCAGCCCCAGCATTTT
TRBD2,TRBV15,TRBJ2-1,few,CATNKAGGPINEQFF,TGTGCCACGAACAAAGCGGGAGGGCCCATCAATGAGCAGTTCTTC
.,TRBV5-4,TRBJ1-4,.,CASSLGGASHEKLFF,TGTGCCAGCAGCTTGGGTGGGGCGAGTCATGAAAAACTGTTTTTT
.,TRBV6-6,TRBJ2-1,.,CARGRGPPYNEQFF,TGTGCCCGGGGGCGGGGGCCTCCATACAATGAGCAGTTCTTC
.,TRBV11-2,TRBJ1-4,.,CASSLDLAGPGKLFF,TGTGCCAGCAGCTTAGATCTTGCGGGGCCAGGAAAACTGTTTTTT
TRBD2,TRBV5-6,TRBJ2-3,.,CASSPSGSTDTQYF,TGTGCCAGCAGCCCTAGCGGTAGCACAGATACGCAGTATTTT
.,TRBV6-5,TRBJ1-2,.,CASSLGHNYGYTF,TGTGCCAGCAGCTTAGGACATAACTATGGCTACACCTTC